A selection of T cell receptor beta chains follows, all from one sample in a study of CD8 T cells in Susac syndrome. TCRdb analysed the immunoSEQ multiplex PCR reads with MiXCR anew, one entry per CDR3 protein. The sample records tens of thousands of distinct CDR3 sequences, 95% to 97% being singletons. Sequencing used CD8+ T cells from PBMCs. Every receptor here comes from a human donor with Susac syndrome. The CDR3 runs from the conserved cysteine through the conserved F or W. The order of the fields is clone size, J gene, V gene, D gene, CDR3 protein, CDR3 DNA. D genes are given only for firm matches. Rows may omit the clone size; those that give it use once, few, many or a size class.

size: NA; J: TRBJ2-3; V: TRBV5-4; D: NA; CDR3: CASELGGALGTDTQYF; DNA: TGTGCCAGCGAGCTGGGGGGGGCGCTTGGCACAGATACGCAGTATTTT
size: NA; J: TRBJ2-3; V: TRBV27; D: TRBD1; CDR3: CASSSSNGQGTDTQYF; DNA: TGTGCCAGCAGCTCTAGCAACGGACAGGGCACAGATACGCAGTATTTT
size: NA; J: TRBJ2-3; V: TRBV20-1; D: NA; CDR3: CSARDPSASTDTQYF; DNA: TGCAGTGCTCGAGACCCGTCCGCTAGCACAGATACGCAGTATTTT
size: NA; J: TRBJ1-2; V: TRBV4-2; D: TRBD1; CDR3: CASSHSGTGGDGYTF; DNA: TGTGCCAGCAGCCACTCCGGGACAGGGGGCGATGGCTACACCTTC
size: NA; J: TRBJ2-3; V: TRBV30; D: TRBD2; CDR3: CAWSVGTSGGTDTQYF; DNA: TGTGCCTGGAGTGTGGGGACTAGCGGGGGCACAGATACGCAGTATTTT
size: NA; J: TRBJ2-3; V: TRBV4-3; D: NA; CDR3: CASSQRGGGSVDTQYF; DNA: TGCGCCAGCAGCCAAAGGGGCGGGGGCTCGGTGGATACGCAGTATTTT
size: NA; J: TRBJ2-1; V: TRBV7-3; D: TRBD2; CDR3: CASRESGAVTYNEQFF; DNA: TGTGCCAGCAGGGAGAGCGGGGCCGTAACCTACAATGAGCAGTTCTTC
size: once; J: TRBJ1-5; V: TRBV6-5; D: NA; CDR3: CASSYRGDSNQPQHF; DNA: TGTGCCAGCAGTTACAGAGGGGACAGCAATCAGCCCCAGCATTTT
size: NA; J: TRBJ1-3; V: TRBV20-1; D: NA; CDR3: CSARDGGRGSGNTIYF; DNA: TGCAGTGCTAGAGACGGGGGGAGAGGCTCTGGAAACACCATATATTTT
size: NA; J: TRBJ2-5; V: TRBV1; D: NA; CDR3: CTSSQGCSGGPRTQYF; DNA: TGCACCAGCAGCCAAGGCTGTAGCGGGGGCCCTCGGACCCAGTACTTC
size: NA; J: TRBJ1-2; V: TRBV20-1; D: NA; CDR3: CSARATKSYTF; DNA: TGCAGTGCTAGAGCTACTAAGAGCTACACCTTC
size: NA; J: TRBJ2-5; V: TRBV20-1; D: NA; CDR3: CSARVPGNQETQYF; DNA: TGCAGTGCTAGAGTTCCAGGAAACCAAGAGACCCAGTACTTC
size: once; J: TRBJ1-1; V: TRBV15; D: NA; CDR3: CATSRERQVNLEAFF; DNA: TGTGCCACCAGCAGAGAACGGCAGGTGAACCTGGAAGCTTTCTTT
size: NA; J: TRBJ2-5; V: TRBV5-6; D: TRBD1; CDR3: CASSFGTGGETQYF; DNA: TGTGCCAGCAGCTTTGGGACAGGGGGCGAGACCCAGTACTTC
size: NA; J: TRBJ1-5; V: TRBV15; D: NA; CDR3: CATSRVPLGNQPQHF; DNA: TGTGCCACCAGCAGAGTCCCACTTGGAAATCAGCCCCAGCATTTT
size: once; J: TRBJ1-1; V: TRBV6-5; D: NA; CDR3: CASQGGRGAFF; DNA: TGTGCCAGCCAAGGGGGGCGCGGAGCTTTCTTT
size: NA; J: TRBJ1-2; V: TRBV6-5; D: NA; CDR3: CASSYSRGANGYTF; DNA: TGTGCCAGCAGTTACTCTCGGGGGGCGAATGGCTACACCTTC
size: once; J: TRBJ1-6; V: TRBV7-2; D: TRBD1; CDR3: CASSSTGGKGSPLHF; DNA: TGTGCCAGCAGCTCGACAGGGGGTAAGGGTTCACCCCTCCACTTT
size: few; J: TRBJ1-2; V: TRBV12-3/TRBV12-4; D: NA; CDR3: CASSLGGSNYGYTF; DNA: TGTGCCAGCAGTTTGGGGGGCTCTAACTATGGCTACACCTTC
size: NA; J: TRBJ2-5; V: TRBV19; D: NA; CDR3: CASRGDDKTQYF; DNA: TGTGCCAGTAGGGGGGATGATAAGACCCAGTACTTC
size: NA; J: TRBJ2-5; V: TRBV7-6; D: TRBD1; CDR3: CASSLVGGRETQYF; DNA: TGTGCCAGCAGCTTAGTAGGGGGCCGGGAGACCCAGTACTTC
size: NA; J: TRBJ2-1; V: TRBV3-1; D: TRBD2; CDR3: CASSQRLAGRGSEYNEQFF; DNA: TGTGCCAGCAGCCAGCGACTAGCGGGGAGGGGGAGTGAGTACAATGAGCAGTTCTTC
size: NA; J: TRBJ2-1; V: TRBV6-2/TRBV6-3; D: NA; CDR3: CASSYGGLKPSIEQFF; DNA: TGTGCCAGCAGTTACGGGGGACTTAAACCATCGATTGAGCAGTTCTTC
size: NA; J: TRBJ1-2; V: TRBV5-4; D: NA; CDR3: CASSLEETYGYTF; DNA: TGTGCCAGCAGCTTGGAGGAAACCTATGGCTACACCTTC
size: NA; J: TRBJ1-1; V: TRBV5-1; D: NA; CDR3: CASRRGGQANTEAFF; DNA: TGCGCCAGCCGACGAGGGGGGCAGGCAAACACTGAAGCTTTCTTT
size: NA; J: TRBJ1-5; V: TRBV20-1; D: TRBD1; CDR3: CSAQGEFNQPQHF; DNA: TGCAGTGCGCAGGGGGAGTTCAATCAGCCCCAGCATTTT
size: NA; J: TRBJ2-3; V: TRBV20-1; D: NA; CDR3: CSALRDFRTDTQYF; DNA: TGCAGTGCTCTCCGGGACTTTCGCACAGATACGCAGTATTTT
size: NA; J: TRBJ2-1; V: TRBV9; D: TRBD2; CDR3: CASSVGAGGLNEQFF; DNA: TGTGCCAGCAGCGTAGGAGCGGGGGGGCTTAATGAGCAGTTCTTC
size: NA; J: TRBJ1-1; V: TRBV6-2/TRBV6-3; D: NA; CDR3: CASSLRRGEAFF; DNA: TGTGCCAGCAGCCTTAGGAGAGGTGAAGCTTTCTTT
size: NA; J: TRBJ2-6; V: TRBV4-3; D: TRBD1; CDR3: CASSPSGGSGANVLTF; DNA: TGCGCCAGCAGCCCTTCAGGGGGATCTGGGGCCAACGTCCTGACTTTC
size: NA; J: TRBJ1-6; V: TRBV25-1; D: TRBD1; CDR3: CASRQGSNSPLHF; DNA: TGTGCCAGCCGACAGGGTTCGAATTCACCCCTCCACTTT
size: NA; J: TRBJ2-1; V: TRBV20-1; D: TRBD1; CDR3: CSASGDRGIREQFF; DNA: TGCAGTGCTAGTGGAGACAGGGGGATTCGAGAGCAGTTCTTC
size: NA; J: TRBJ1-1; V: TRBV14; D: TRBD1; CDR3: CASSYTGDTEAFF; DNA: TGTGCCAGCAGCTATACAGGGGACACTGAAGCTTTCTTT
size: NA; J: TRBJ2-3; V: TRBV7-8; D: TRBD2; CDR3: CASSSQAGWQADTQYF; DNA: TGTGCCAGCAGCTCCCAAGCGGGGTGGCAGGCAGATACGCAGTATTTT
size: NA; J: TRBJ2-7; V: TRBV4-3; D: NA; CDR3: CASSLGGAAYEQYF; DNA: TGCGCCAGCAGCCTGGGGGGGGCAGCCTACGAGCAGTACTTC
size: NA; J: TRBJ1-6; V: TRBV4-2; D: NA; CDR3: CASSYEGFNSPLHF; DNA: TGTGCCAGCAGTTACGAGGGTTTTAATTCACCCCTCCACTTT
size: NA; J: TRBJ1-5; V: TRBV6-2/TRBV6-3; D: TRBD1; CDR3: CASSYSLTGGLDQPQHF; DNA: TGTGCCAGCAGTTACTCCCTGACAGGGGGCTTGGATCAGCCCCAGCATTTT
size: NA; J: TRBJ1-6; V: TRBV11-1; D: TRBD1; CDR3: CASSSTGGGSPLHF; DNA: TGTGCCAGCAGCTCGACAGGGGGCGGTTCACCCCTCCACTTT
size: NA; J: TRBJ2-3; V: TRBV7-6; D: NA; CDR3: CAGSRWGNTDTQYF; DNA: TGTGCCGGGTCGCGGTGGGGCAACACAGATACGCAGTATTTT
size: once; J: TRBJ2-3; V: TRBV6-5; D: TRBD1; CDR3: CASSRTGTADTQYF; DNA: TGTGCCAGCAGTCGGACAGGGACGGCAGATACGCAGTATTTT
size: NA; J: TRBJ2-7; V: TRBV5-1; D: TRBD1; CDR3: CASSLGQSSFEQYF; DNA: TGCGCCAGCAGCCTGGGACAGTCCTCCTTCGAGCAGTACTTC
size: NA; J: TRBJ2-1; V: TRBV20-1; D: TRBD2; CDR3: CSAPTSGGFNEQFF; DNA: TGCAGTGCTCCGACTAGCGGGGGGTTCAATGAGCAGTTCTTC